These 32 T cell receptor beta chains came from one sample sequenced in a study of patients and donors after allogeneic stem cell transplantation. TCRdb fed the RT-PCR reads into MiXCR, producing one record per CDR3 protein. The sample holds 20,000 to 30,000 distinct CDR3 sequences, about 8% seen once. Sequenced sample: blood, either unsorted or a sorted T cell fraction (not recorded which). All receptors come from a human donor who was either an allogeneic HSCT recipient or a stem cell or donor lymphocyte infusion donor (not recorded which). It is not recorded whose cells these are; they may come from a transplant donor.

This chain uses TRBV5-1 with TRBJ2-5, with D maybe TRBD2 (6 bases). Per germline, CDR1 SGHRS and CDR2 YFSETQ. The CDR3 runs 14 residues. V was shortened by 2 bases and J by 5 bases, with 13 bases between the two germline ends. The DNA of the CDR3 is TGCGCCAGCAGCTTACTAGCCTCAGTCGAGACCCAGTACTTC. Residues: CASSLLASVETQYF.

This chain joins TRBV7-9 and TRBJ2-5; D assignment may be TRBD1 or TRBD2 (6 bases each). Deletions cut 5 bases from V and 2 bases from J, with 9 bases between. Germline V gene lookup returns CDR1 SEHNR and CDR2 FQNEAQ (reference sequence). There are 13 residues in the CDR3. The CDR3, as DNA: TGTGCCAGCAGCCGGGGGCAGCAAGAGACCCAGTACTTC. It codes for CASSRGQQETQYF.

The rearrangement links TRBV7-9 to TRBJ2-3, with 9 bases that match TRBD2. The CDR3 covers 15 residues. The germline V gene has CDR1 SEHNR and CDR2 FQNEAQ (reference sequence). Germline trimming cut 3 bases from V and 1 base from J; bases unmatched to any gene: 2. The CDR3 nucleotides are TGTGCCAGCAGCTTCGGCGGGGGGGGCACAGATACGCAGTATTTT. The encoded protein is CASSFGGGGTDTQYF.

This clonotype was detected ten times or more. The chain is built from TRBV4-1 and TRBJ1-5; D gene uncertain. Germline V gene lookup returns CDR1 MGHRA and CDR2 YSYEKL. The ends were cut back, 1 base at V and 5 bases at J, with 9 bases in the middle. CDR3 size: 14 residues. In nucleotides, the CDR3 is TGCGCCAGCAGCCAAGCGGCGGGAGATCAGCCCCAGCATTTT. It specifies CASSQAAGDQPQHF.

This clonotype was recorded many times. The chain employs TRBV18 and TRBJ1-2; D might be TRBD1 (6 bases). Trimming left V 5 bases short and J 5 bases short, with 15 bases between. The CDR3 covers 14 residues. From germline, CDR1 is KGHSH and CDR2 LQKENI. CDR3 protein: CASSATPGAYGYTF. DNA of the CDR3: TGTGCCAGCTCAGCTACGCCGGGGGCTTATGGCTACACCTTC.

This clonotype was counted at least ten times. The rearrangement joins TRBV29-1 to TRBJ2-1; D call uncertain. The CDR3 sequence is 9 residues long. Trimming took 4 bases from V and 10 from J, leaving 5 bases between them. Germline loops: CDR1 SQVTM, CDR2 ANQGSEA. CDR3 protein: CSVGWEQFF. Here the CDR3 DNA reads TGCAGCGTTGGTTGGGAGCAGTTCTTC.

This clonotype was counted ten times or more. Compared with germline, one end of the junction differs, possibly owing to a read error. CDR3 sequence: CASSSSSRQDWNF. In nucleotides, the CDR3 is TGTGCCAGCAGCTCGTCGAGTCGACAGGATTGGAACTTC. The chain uses TRBV5-4 and TRBJ1-2; D is possibly TRBD1 (6 bases). The CDR3 has 13 amino acids. Germline CDR1 is SGHNT and CDR2 is YYREEE (reference sequence). Combining the CDR3 with reference TRBV5-4 and TRBJ1-2 gives the whole variable domain ETGVTQSPTHLIKTRGQQVTLRCSSQSGHNTVSWYQQALGQGPQFIFQYYREEENGRGNFPPRFSGLQFPNYSSELNVNALELDDSALYLCASSSSSRQDWNFGSGTRLTVV.

This clonotype was counted a few times. The rearrangement uses TRBV25-1 and TRBJ2-5; the D gene is possibly TRBD2 (6 bases). Germline CDR1 and CDR2: MGHDK and SYGVNS. The ends were cut back, 3 bases at V and 5 bases at J, with 16 bases in the middle. The CDR3 has 15 residues. CDR3 residues: CASSDRTGAGETQYF. The DNA of the CDR3 is TGTGCCAGCAGTGATCGGACGGGAGCGGGCGAGACCCAGTACTTC.

The rearrangement links TRBV2 to TRBJ2-3; D may correspond to TRBD1 or TRBD2 (5 bases each). Deletions cut 8 bases from V and 4 bases from J, with 16 bases between. In germline, CDR1 is SNHLY, CDR2 FYNNEI. The CDR3 has 14 amino acids. This CDR3 is CASRAGTSADTQYF. The CDR3 nucleotides are TGTGCCAGCCGAGCCGGGACCTCGGCAGATACGCAGTATTTT. Looking up the rest from reference TRBV2 and TRBJ2-3 gives the full variable domain: EPEVTQTPSHQVTQMGQEVILRCVPISNHLYFYWYRQILGQKVEFLVSFYNNEISEKSEIFDDQFSVERPDGSNFTLKIRSTKLEDSAMYFCASRAGTSADTQYFGPGTRLTVL.

This clonotype has only a few counts. The chain links TRBV6-1 to TRBJ2-7; 8 nucleotides align to TRBD1. The CDR3 spans 14 residues. The germline V gene encodes CDR1 MNHNS and CDR2 SASEGT. V shed 6 bases, J shed 4 bases, and the junction held 8 bases outside the gene matches. CDR3 sequence: CASSLHQGAYEQYF. CDR3 DNA: TGTGCCAGCAGCCTCCACCAGGGGGCGTACGAGCAGTACTTC.

This clonotype occurred many times. The rearrangement joins TRBV3-1 to TRBJ1-2; tentative D call: TRBD1 (5 bases). The CDR3 is 13 amino acids. Germline CDR1 LGHDT, CDR2 YNNKEL (reference sequence). Trimming cost V 4 bases and J 7 bases, with 13 bases left between them. CDR3 nucleotides: TGTGCCAGCAGCCCCCGCAGGGCGGGTGGCTACACCTTC. Its protein product is CASSPRRAGGYTF.

The chain has TRBV2 and TRBJ1-5, with D perhaps TRBD1 (5 bases). Germline-derived CDR1 and CDR2 are SNHLY and FYNNEI. Trimming shortened V by 1 base and J by 2 bases, and 15 bases separated the two germline ends. The CDR3 extends over 17 amino acids. The CDR3 nucleotides read TGTGCCAGCAGTGAAGGGGGCGGCGGTGGGGGCAATCAGCCCCAGCATTTT. This sequence encodes CASSEGGGGGGNQPQHF.

This clonotype was seen many times. This rearrangement joins TRBV7-9 to TRBJ1-1; no firm D call. Germline CDR1 SEHNR, CDR2 FQNEAQ (reference sequence). The CDR3 length is 13 residues. V lost 4 bases and J lost 4, with 10 bases in between. CDR3 DNA: TGTGCCAGCAGCTCCCAAGGTGGCACTGAAGCTTTCTTT. It encodes CASSSQGGTEAFF.

This clonotype was counted a few times. The chain joins TRBV20-1 to TRBJ2-1; D may be TRBD2 (5 bases). Trimming stripped 0 bases from V and 6 bases from J, with 12 bases between. Germline loops: CDR1 DFQATT, CDR2 SNEGSKA (reference sequence). This CDR3 is 14 amino acids long. CDR3 loop: CSARDSVGLNEQFF. The CDR3 region has the DNA TGCAGTGCTAGAGATAGCGTTGGGCTCAATGAGCAGTTCTTC.

A note on this clonotype: Since the CDR3 does not end with the conserved phenylalanine or tryptophan, this likely comes from a read error. The V and J genes are TRBV11-1 and TRBJ2-6; either TRBD1 or TRBD2 may supply D (5 bases each). Germline V lookup: CDR1 SGHAT, CDR2 FQDESV (reference sequence). V lost 3 bases and J 0 bases, leaving 15 bases between the germline ends. The CDR3 loop spans 18 amino acids. The CDR3 coding sequence is TGTGCCAGCAGCTTCGTGGGACGAGTACTCTCTGGGGCCAACGTCCTGACTTCC. This gives the protein CASSFVGRVLSGANVLTS.

At least ten counts were recorded for this clonotype. This sequence joins TRBV12-5 and TRBJ1-2; tentatively, D is TRBD1 (6 bases). V lost 2 bases, J lost 4 bases, and 14 bases lay in between. The CDR3 sequence is 15 residues long. The V gene's germline CDR1 is LGHNT and CDR2 FRNRAP. The CDR3 loop reads CASGLSQGRGYGYTF. CDR3 DNA sequence: TGTGCTAGTGGTTTGTCACAGGGTCGCGGCTATGGCTACACCTTC.

This clonotype was observed a few times. The rearrangement links TRBV7-9 to TRBJ1-5; TRBD1 is a possible D gene (6 bases). The length of the CDR3 is 15 residues. Trimming left V 1 base short and J 11 bases short, with 18 bases between. From germline, CDR1 is SEHNR and CDR2 FQNEAQ (reference sequence). CDR3 coding DNA: TGTGCCAGCAGCTTAGGGACAGCCCTCTTGAAGACCCAGCATTTT. Encoded protein: CASSLGTALLKTQHF.

This clonotype was seen at least ten times. The chain recombines TRBV20-1 with TRBJ1-1; D is undetermined. Trimming cost V 3 bases and J 5 bases, with 10 bases left between them. The CDR3 totals 12 residues. Germline CDR1 and CDR2: DFQATT and SNEGSKA (reference sequence). CDR3 residues: CSASSGLTEAFF. The CDR3 bases are TGCAGTGCTAGTTCAGGTTTGACTGAAGCTTTCTTT.

This clonotype was recorded many times. The CDR3 sequence: CSVAADLNIQYF. CDR3 DNA: TGCAGCGTTGCTGCAGACTTAAACATTCAGTACTTC. The chain uses TRBV29-1 and TRBJ2-4; D is unclear. Looked up from germline, CDR1 is SQVTM and CDR2 is ANQGSEA. V lost 4 bases to trimming and J lost 6 bases, with 10 bases between them. The CDR3 sequence is 12 residues long.

This clonotype was seen at least ten times. The CDR3 protein is CASSAAGGHNMNEQFF. The CDR3, as DNA: TGTGCCAGCAGCGCAGCGGGAGGGCATAATATGAATGAGCAGTTCTTC. The chain combines TRBV28 with TRBJ2-1, with 10 bases matching TRBD2. Germline loops: CDR1 MDHEN, CDR2 SYDVKM. After removal of 6 bases from V and 7 bases from J, the junction contained 12 bases not matched to a gene. The CDR3 totals 16 residues.

The sample holds many counts of this clonotype. The CDR3 DNA follows: TGTGCCAGCAGTTGGAGGACCCGCGAAGCGCCGCAGTATTTT. Its protein is CASSWRTREAPQYF. The chain combines TRBV12-3 or TRBV12-4 with TRBJ2-3; the D gene is possibly TRBD2 (5 bases). Trimming removed 4 bases from V and 10 bases from J, with 18 bases in between. The CDR3 runs to 14 residues.

As regards this clonotype: The conserved final phenylalanine or tryptophan is absent from the CDR3, which likely points to a read error. This rearrangement joins TRBV20-1 to TRBJ1-5; D gene uncertain. The CDR3 sequence is 15 residues long. V was cut by 6 bases and J by 4 bases, with 19 bases left in between. Germline CDR1 is DFQATT and CDR2 is SNEGSKA (reference sequence). The CDR3 loop reads CSAGGRLTGNQPQHL. The DNA of the CDR3 is TGCAGTGCGGGCGGTCGGCTAACGGGGAATCAGCCCCAGCATCTT.

Points on this clonotype: A much larger clone lies a single base off, so this may be a read error. The gene calls are TRBV19 and TRBJ2-7, with 8 bases that match TRBD1. The CDR3 length is 15 residues. CDR1 and CDR2 from the germline V gene are LNHDA and SQIVND (reference sequence). V lost 8 bases to trimming and J lost 3 bases; unmatched junction nucleotides: 12. CDR3 residues: CASWRAGGDYYEQYF. Written as DNA, the CDR3 is TGTGCCAGTTGGCGAGCAGGGGGCGATTACTACGAGCAGTACTTC.

This clonotype came up a few times. The DNA is omitted, as the CDR3 cannot be located on it reliably, and the CDR3 follows TCRdb's listing. The gene calls are TRBV7-9 and TRBJ1-5; TRBD1 is the table's D call, not checked against the DNA. The CDR3 is 17 amino acids in total, end residues counted. Germline lookup yields CDR1 SEHNR and CDR2 FQNEAQ (reference sequence). CDR3 amino acids: CASSLVGRGISPSILHF.

This clonotype was seen at least ten times. The rearrangement uses TRBV20-1 and TRBJ2-1, with TRBD1 matching over 7 bases. The V gene end was trimmed by 3 bases and the J gene end by 4 bases; junction bases not matched to a gene: 6. CDR3 length: 14 amino acids. Germline values: CDR1 DFQATT, CDR2 SNEGSKA (reference sequence). For the CDR3, the DNA is TGCAGTGCTAGGGGACAGCTTGGGTACAATGAGCAGTTCTTC. Its protein product is CSARGQLGYNEQFF.

The V and J genes are TRBV20-1 and TRBJ1-4, with 9 bases identical to TRBD1. The CDR3 is 16 residues long. The germline gives CDR1 DFQATT, CDR2 SNEGSKA (reference sequence). V trimming: 0 bases; J trimming: 6 bases; junction bases outside the gene matches: 8. CDR3 sequence reads: CSARDPGGQGHEKLFF. DNA for the CDR3: TGCAGTGCTAGAGATCCTGGGGGACAGGGACATGAAAAACTGTTTTTT.

This clonotype was seen a few times. This chain joins TRBV7-3 and TRBJ1-3; no firm D call. Germline CDR1 reads SGHTA; CDR2 reads FQGTGA. V shed 4 bases and J shed 4 bases, with 8 bases lying between them. The CDR3 totals 13 residues. The CDR3 sequence is CASSSDGGNTIYF. DNA for the CDR3: TGTGCCAGCAGCTCCGACGGGGGAAACACCATATATTTT.

This clonotype was detected only a few times. The V call is TRBV27, the J call TRBJ2-4; D uncertain. CDR1 is MNHEY and CDR2 is SMNVEV in the germline V gene (reference sequence). Deletions cut 4 bases from V and 5 bases from J, with 6 bases between. The CDR3 totals 12 residues. The CDR3 sequence is CASSSRQNIQYF. CDR3 bases: TGTGCCAGCAGTTCCCGCCAAAACATTCAGTACTTC.

Many counts were recorded for this clonotype. The V call is TRBV5-1, the J call TRBJ2-1; perhaps TRBD2 as D (5 bases). The germline gives CDR1 SGHRS, CDR2 YFSETQ. CDR3 size: 18 residues. V lost 2 bases and J lost 0, with 18 bases in between. In nucleotides, the CDR3 is TGCGCCAGCAGCTTCGGCGTCTGGAAGCGGACCTCCTACAATGAGCAGTTCTTC. Translating gives CASSFGVWKRTSYNEQFF. Supplemented by reference TRBV5-1 and TRBJ2-1, the full variable domain reads KAGVTQTPRYLIKTRGQQVTLSCSPISGHRSVSWYQQTPGQGLQFLFEYFSETQRNKGNFPGRFSGRQFSNSRSEMNVSTLELGDSALYLCASSFGVWKRTSYNEQFFGPGTRLTVL.

This clonotype was picked up many times. The chain employs TRBV7-8 and TRBJ2-3, with D tentatively TRBD2 (5 bases). Per the germline V gene, CDR1 is SGHVS and CDR2 is FQNEAQ. The CDR3 consists of 16 residues. V gave up 1 base and J gave up 1 base, with 12 bases separating them. The CDR3 DNA follows: TGTGCCAGCAGCTTAGTCCTTGGGAGTCGCACAGATACGCAGTATTTT. This encodes CASSLVLGSRTDTQYF.

This clonotype was detected ten times or more. This rearrangement joins TRBV5-1 to TRBJ2-2, with 9 bases aligning to TRBD1. The CDR3 sequence is 13 residues long. The germline V gene encodes CDR1 SGHRS and CDR2 YFSETQ. Trimming at V came to 7 bases and at J to 4 bases, leaving 2 bases not matched to a gene. The CDR3 reads CASGTGITGELFF. CDR3 nucleotide sequence: TGCGCCAGCGGGACAGGGATCACCGGGGAGCTGTTTTTT. Combining the CDR3 with reference TRBV5-1 and TRBJ2-2 gives the whole variable domain KAGVTQTPRYLIKTRGQQVTLSCSPISGHRSVSWYQQTPGQGLQFLFEYFSETQRNKGNFPGRFSGRQFSNSRSEMNVSTLELGDSALYLCASGTGITGELFFGEGSRLTVL.

At least ten counts were recorded for this clonotype. The chain employs TRBV15 and TRBJ1-2, with D uncertain. Germline CDR1 is LNHNV and CDR2 is YYDKDF (reference sequence). Trimming took off 0 bases at V and 7 bases at J, with 15 bases between the two ends. This CDR3 is built from 15 residues. The CDR3 DNA reads as TGTGCCACCAGCAGAGATAGGTCCCTATGGGGTGGCTACACCTTC. Protein sequence: CATSRDRSLWGGYTF.